Below are 13 T cell receptor beta chains sequenced from a single sample in a study of tumor-infiltrating lymphocytes in primary liver carcinoma. The input was approximately 500 ng total RNA; TCR beta cDNA was made from it with a constant-region primer. What produced the TCR beta libraries was three nested multiplex PCR rounds using slightly modified ARM-PCR. Rounds one and two of PCR, each of 10 cycles, were primed with TRBV1-TRBV30 forward primers and a C-beta reverse primer. MiXCR, applied by TCRdb to the multiplex PCR reads, yields one record per CDR3 protein. The repertoire includes approximately 210,000 distinct CDR3 sequences, less than 75% of them detected once, and 6% to 8.5% sits in the top ten. The blood RNA (from unsorted whole blood) was obtained, and germline DNA was also extracted. What was sequenced was peripheral blood. The source of these receptors is a woman aged 60-75 years with primary liver carcinoma and hepatitis B virus infection.

For this clonotype: A much larger clone is a single base away; this may be a read error. The rearrangement uses TRBV6-1 and TRBJ2-7; tentatively, D is TRBD1 or TRBD2 (5 bases each). The CDR3 length is 16 residues. Germline V gene data show CDR1 as MNHNS and CDR2 as SASEGT. CDR3 in amino acids: CATSKNRTPEGYEQYF. CDR3 nucleotide sequence: TGTGCCACCAGTAAGAACAGGACTCCCGAGGGGTACGAGCAGTACTTC.

V and J are TRBV7-9 and TRBJ1-2; a possible D gene is TRBD1 (6 bases). Germline CDR1 is SEHNR and CDR2 is FQNEAQ (reference sequence). The length of the CDR3 is 16 residues. With 6 bases removed from V and 5 bases from J, the gap between germline ends came to 22 bases. CDR3 bases: TGTGCCAGCAGATCAGCTCACAGGGAGCGAGCTTATGGCTACACCTTC. Translated, it gives CASRSAHRERAYGYTF.

This clonotype was counted ten times or more. As DNA, the CDR3 is TGTGCCAGCAGCCTCCCGGGCTCGTGGGAGCAGTTCTTC. Its protein is CASSLPGSWEQFF. This chain uses TRBV7-9 with TRBJ2-1; no clear D. Trimming cost V 5 bases and J 10 bases, with 15 bases left between them. Germline-derived CDR1 and CDR2 are SEHNR and FQNEAQ (reference sequence). This CDR3 comprises 13 residues. Based on the CDR3 plus reference TRBV7-9 and TRBJ2-1, the full variable domain is DTGVSQNPRHKITKRGQNVTFRCDPISEHNRLYWYRQTLGQGPEFLTYFQNEAQLEKSRLLSDRFSAERPKGSFSTLEIQRTEQGDSAMYLCASSLPGSWEQFFGPGTRLTVL.

As regards this clonotype: The CDR3 does not close with the conserved phenylalanine or tryptophan, likely indicating a read error. The V gene is TRBV11-2, the J gene TRBJ1-6; D remains ambiguous. The CDR3 sequence is 12 residues long. In germline, CDR1 is SGHAT, CDR2 FQNNGV. The V and J ends lost 5 bases and 11 bases respectively, with 10 bases between them. CDR3 sequence (DNA): TGTGCCAGCAGCCACGATGGCCCACCCCTCCACTCT. It encodes CASSHDGPPLHS.

As regards this clonotype: This is likely a read error, given that the CDR3 carries no conserved phenylalanine or tryptophan at its end. The V gene is TRBV5-1, the J gene TRBJ2-1; 8 nucleotides match TRBD2. V lost 5 bases, J lost 8 bases, and 12 bases stayed unmatched. CDR3 length equals 15 residues. CDR1 is SGHRS, CDR2 YFSETQ, per germline. The chain's CDR3 is CASSTGLVGVDEQFS. In DNA, the CDR3 is TGCGCCAGCAGTACGGGACTAGTGGGAGTCGATGAGCAGTTCTCC.

Notes on this clonotype: This may be a read error: a much more frequent sequence differs by one nucleotide. The chain carries TRBV12-3 or TRBV12-4 and TRBJ2-3; possibly TRBD1 or TRBD2 for D (5 bases each). V was trimmed by 1 base and J by 2 bases, leaving 13 bases between them. CDR3 size: 16 residues. The CDR3 here is CASSLGGSRFTDTQYF. Written as DNA, the CDR3 is TGTGCCAGCAGTTTAGGGGGGTCGCGCTTCACAGATACGCAGTATTTT.

With respect to this clonotype: The junction departs from germline at one end; a sequencing error may be responsible. The chain carries TRBV4-3 and TRBJ2-5, with TRBD2 matching 11 bases. This CDR3 is 17 amino acids long. The germline V gene encodes CDR1 LGHNA and CDR2 YSLEER. CDR3 amino acids: CANSQVASGRTGETQYF. The CDR3 DNA reads TGCGCCAACAGCCAAGTGGCTAGCGGGAGGACTGGTGAGACCCAGTACTTC.

The chain is built from TRBV5-6 and TRBJ2-7, with D tentatively TRBD1 (6 bases). This CDR3 comprises 14 residues. Trimming left V 0 bases short and J 4 bases short, with 11 bases between. Germline V gene lookup returns CDR1 SGHDT and CDR2 YYEEEE. CDR3 loop: CASSLGTEGYEQYF. The DNA for the CDR3 is TGTGCCAGCAGCTTGGGGACAGAGGGGTACGAGCAGTACTTC. The variable domain in full, with the rest retrieved from reference TRBV5-6 and TRBJ2-7, is DAGVTQSPTHLIKTRGQQVTLRCSPKSGHDTVSWYQQALGQGPQFIFQYYEEEERQRGNFPDRFSGHQFPNYSSELNVNALLLGDSALYLCASSLGTEGYEQYFGPGTRLTVT.

Details on this clonotype: Given a much more abundant clone one base away, this may be a read error. V is TRBV6-5 and J is TRBJ1-5; weak D call: TRBD1 (5 bases). This CDR3 is built from 13 residues. Germline CDR1 and CDR2: MNHEY and SVGAGI. The CDR3 DNA sequence: TGTGCCAGCTGTTATGGGGCGTATCAGCCCCAGCATTTT. This translates into CASCYGAYQPQHF.

V usage is TRBV11-2 and J usage is TRBJ2-5, with 7 bases fitting TRBD2. Germline V gene data show CDR1 as SGHAT and CDR2 as FQNNGV. The CDR3 covers 16 residues. The CDR3 sequence: CVCSYSRGGGRETQYF. CDR3 sequence (DNA): TGTGTCTGCAGCTACTCCCGTGGTGGCGGGAGAGAGACCCAGTACTTC.

This chain joins TRBV28 and TRBJ2-3, with D maybe TRBD1 (7 bases). Germline V gene lookup returns CDR1 MDHEN and CDR2 SYDVKM. The CDR3 length is 15 residues. Trimming shortened V by 7 bases and J by 8 bases, and 22 bases separated the two germline ends. In nucleotides, the CDR3 is TGTGCCAGCACCGAACCATGGAGGGGGCGGGGTACGCAGTATTTT. Its protein is CASTEPWRGRGTQYF. The whole variable domain, remainder taken from reference TRBV28 and TRBJ2-3, is DVKVTQSSRYLVKRTGEKVFLECVQDMDHENMFWYRQDPGLGLRLIYFSYDVKMKEKGDIPEGYSVSREKKERFSLILESASTNQTSMYLCASTEPWRGRGTQYFGPGTRLTVL.

V is TRBV28 and J is TRBJ2-3; no reliable D call. From germline, CDR1 is MDHEN and CDR2 SYDVKM. This CDR3 has 14 residues. Between the trimmed V and J ends, which lost 3 bases and 10 bases, there was a span of 17 bases. CDR3 sequence reads: CASSLTDGPRSQYF. DNA for the CDR3: TGTGCCAGCAGTTTGACGGACGGACCGAGGTCGCAGTATTTT.

About this clonotype: It is likely a read error, because the conserved phenylalanine at the end of the CDR3 is missing. This chain connects TRBV6-4 to TRBJ2-5; D is undetermined. Trimming took off 3 bases at V and 7 bases at J, with 9 bases between the two ends. Germline CDR1 reads MRHNA; CDR2 reads SNTAGT. The CDR3 runs 12 residues. The CDR3 protein is CASSESWGTQYY. The CDR3 nucleotides are TGTGCCAGCAGTGAATCCTGGGGGACCCAGTACTAC.